Each of the 31 T cell receptor beta chains below was sequenced from the same sample in a study of control samples from healthy donors and cancer patients (dated by TCRdb to 2020 to 2022). Receptors were amplified or captured by the immunoSEQ multiplex PCR assay. This immuneACCESS table, as held by TCRdb, lists in-frame sequences with V and J called but not all clones. Of the missing ones, under half trace to an unresolved V gene in checked studies; the others have no known cause. Present in this sample are 71,000 or so clones, roughly nine tenths of which were seen just once. The ten biggest clones cover 15% to 20% of the sample. The sequenced sample consisted of PBMCs. The receptors were sampled from a man between 60 and 75 years old with lung cancer.

The chain uses TRBV5-5 and TRBJ2-1, with 7 bases fitting TRBD1. The trim removed 0 bases at V and 3 bases at J, leaving 3 bases unmatched. The germline CDR1 and CDR2 sequences are SGHKS and YYEKEE (reference sequence). CDR3 length equals 15 residues. The CDR3: CASSLGQGFYNEQFF. CDR3 DNA: TGTGCCAGCAGCTTGGGACAGGGATTCTACAATGAGCAGTTCTTC.

In its sample, this clone was seen once. The V and J genes are TRBV10-2 and TRBJ1-1; D is ambiguous. This CDR3 region has 13 residues. Germline CDR1 reads WSHSY; CDR2 reads SAAADI. V lost 3 bases and J 1 base, leaving 6 bases between the germline ends. The CDR3 sequence is CASSEVGNTEAFF. The CDR3 DNA is TGCGCCAGCAGTGAAGTGGGGAACACTGAAGCTTTCTTT.

Details on this clone: Since no conserved phenylalanine or tryptophan closes the CDR3, a read error is the likely cause. No DNA is shown, since the ends of the CDR3 on it are uncertain; the CDR3 is the one TCRdb lists. The CDR3: CAISESTLG. The gene calls are TRBV10-3 and TRBJ2-6; TRBD2 was called by the table and not checked on the DNA. CDR1 is ENHRY and CDR2 is SYGVKD in the germline V gene. The CDR3 length is 9 residues, termini included.

The chain couples TRBV20-1 to TRBJ1-5; 8 bases match TRBD1. The junction had 11 bases not matched to a gene; V was cut back by 3 bases and J by 7 bases. The CDR3 is made up of 15 amino acids. Germline V CDR1 and CDR2: DFQATT, SNEGSKA (reference sequence). The CDR3 sequence is CSASWDQGAGQPQHF. The CDR3 nucleotides read TGCAGTGCTAGTTGGGATCAGGGGGCCGGGCAGCCCCAGCATTTT.

This chain uses TRBV4-1 with TRBJ2-2; 7 positions match TRBD1. The CDR3 sequence is 17 residues long. Germline CDR1 and CDR2: MGHRA and YSYEKL. After removal of 1 base from V and 6 bases from J, the junction contained 11 bases not matched to a gene. The CDR3 protein is CASSQVGGLRGPGELFF. The CDR3 DNA follows: TGCGCCAGCAGCCAAGTGGGTGGATTGAGGGGGCCCGGGGAGCTGTTTTTT.

CDR3 bases: TGTGCCAGCACCCTGGACAGATTTAATTCACCCCTCCACTTT. Translated, it gives CASTLDRFNSPLHF. The rearrangement uses TRBV6-5 and TRBJ1-6; a possible D gene is TRBD1 (6 bases). V lost 7 bases to trimming and J lost 6 bases, with 13 bases between them. CDR3 size: 14 residues. Germline V CDR1 and CDR2: MNHEY, SVGAGI.

The chain couples TRBV5-8 to TRBJ1-2; D unclear. The V gene's germline CDR1 is SGHTS and CDR2 YDEGEE. CDR3 length: 17 amino acids. Trimming took 0 bases from V and 6 from J, leaving 21 bases between them. CDR3 sequence: CASSLVRLVGSRDGYTF. CDR3 sequence (DNA): TGTGCCAGCAGCTTGGTTCGGTTGGTGGGATCCCGGGATGGCTACACCTTC.

This chain connects TRBV9 to TRBJ2-2; no definite D call. This CDR3 has 11 residues. V lost 0 bases and J 8 bases, leaving 2 bases between the germline ends. Germline V gene sequence: CDR1 SGDLS, CDR2 YYNGEE. The CDR3 loop is CASSVGGELFF. The DNA for the CDR3 is TGTGCCAGCAGCGTAGGGGGGGAGCTGTTTTTT.

The CDR3 DNA reads TGTGCCAGCAGCTTTGGATTTCATAGCAATCAGCCCCAGCATTTT. This translates into CASSFGFHSNQPQHF. The chain recombines TRBV5-6 with TRBJ1-5; no reliable D call. The CDR3 runs to 15 residues. With 2 bases removed from V and 0 bases from J, the gap between germline ends came to 9 bases. Germline loops: CDR1 SGHDT, CDR2 YYEEEE.

This sequence joins TRBV27 and TRBJ1-1, with D uncertain. The germline CDR1 and CDR2 sequences are MNHEY and SMNVEV (reference sequence). This CDR3 region has 13 residues. Trimming left V 4 bases short and J 7 bases short, with 13 bases between. CDR3 sequence reads: CASSWSGGGEAFF. In nucleotides, the CDR3 is TGTGCCAGCAGTTGGTCTGGAGGAGGTGAAGCTTTCTTT.

This clone was seen a single time. This CDR3 reads CASSAPFSTAWGTGANVLTF. The CDR3 bases are TGTGCCAGCAGTGCCCCTTTCTCGACAGCCTGGGGCACTGGGGCCAACGTCCTGACTTTC. This chain links TRBV2 with TRBJ2-6; D possibly corresponds to TRBD1 (5 bases). The CDR3 covers 20 residues. Germline V gives CDR1 SNHLY, CDR2 FYNNEI. Trimming removed 4 bases at V and 2 bases at J, with 24 bases between.

V usage is TRBV14 and J usage is TRBJ2-5; D not certain. V shed 6 bases and J shed 4 bases, with 12 bases lying between them. The CDR3 consists of 13 residues. The germline V gene encodes CDR1 SGHDN and CDR2 FVKESK. The chain's CDR3 is CASRQTLLETQYF. As DNA, the CDR3 is TGTGCCAGCAGGCAGACTCTCCTAGAGACCCAGTACTTC.

This clone appeared once. CDR3 residues: CASSLRMTGGSTEAFF. The CDR3 DNA reads as TGTGCCAGCAGCTTACGTATGACAGGGGGAAGTACTGAAGCTTTCTTT. This sequence joins TRBV7-6 and TRBJ1-1; 9 bases map to TRBD1. The V gene's germline CDR1 is SGHVS and CDR2 FNYEAQ. Unmatched junction bases numbered 9, after V lost 2 bases and J lost 5 bases. The CDR3 runs to 16 residues.

The chain uses TRBV15 and TRBJ2-5, with 10 bases that match TRBD2. This CDR3 has 16 residues. Germline values: CDR1 LNHNV, CDR2 YYDKDF (reference sequence). V was pared by 1 base and J by 2 bases, with 4 bases of the junction left unmatched. The CDR3 here is CATSRGSGGVQETQYF. The CDR3 DNA reads TGTGCCACCAGCAGAGGGAGCGGGGGGGTTCAAGAGACCCAGTACTTC.

The chain carries TRBV7-6 and TRBJ2-5, with a weak D call TRBD1 (5 bases). V lost 0 bases and J 5 bases, leaving 13 bases between the germline ends. In germline, CDR1 is SGHVS, CDR2 FNYEAQ. This CDR3 is 15 amino acids long. This chain's CDR3 is CASSLAGFKGETQYF. In DNA, the CDR3 is TGTGCCAGCAGCTTAGCAGGGTTCAAGGGGGAGACCCAGTACTTC.

Here the CDR3 DNA reads TGTGCCAGCAGCCAAGGAGGGACAGGGGCCAATCAGCCCCAGCATTTT. Residues: CASSQGGTGANQPQHF. The chain has TRBV14 and TRBJ1-5, with 10 bases aligning to TRBD1. Trimming took 1 base from V and 3 from J; bases not matched to a gene: 3. Germline V CDR1 and CDR2: SGHDN, FVKESK. This CDR3 region has 16 residues.

The V gene is TRBV19, the J gene TRBJ2-1, with 12 bases fitting TRBD2. The germline V gene encodes CDR1 LNHDA and CDR2 SQIVND (reference sequence). The V and J ends lost 8 bases and 6 bases, in that order; junction bases with no gene match: 11. There are 16 residues in the CDR3. The CDR3 sequence: CASWAGGLAGANEQFF. For the CDR3, the DNA is TGTGCCAGTTGGGCAGGGGGACTAGCGGGTGCCAATGAGCAGTTCTTC.

The chain employs TRBV6-5 and TRBJ1-2, with unresolved D. V shed 1 base and J shed 2 bases, with 5 bases lying between them. The germline V gene encodes CDR1 MNHEY and CDR2 SVGAGI. This CDR3 has 13 residues. The CDR3 DNA sequence: TGTGCCAGCAGTTACTTCCGCAACTATGGCTACACCTTC. Amino acid sequence: CASSYFRNYGYTF.

The chain couples TRBV6-7 to TRBJ1-2; D might be TRBD1 (5 bases). TRBV6-7 qualifies as an ORF whose function is uncertain. Trimming took 4 bases from V and 6 from J, leaving 15 bases between them. The CDR3 is 14 amino acids. The chain's CDR3 is CASSFIREWHGYTF. CDR3 coding DNA: TGTGCCAGCAGTTTTATCAGGGAGTGGCATGGCTACACCTTC.

This chain connects TRBV27 to TRBJ2-3; TRBD2 is a possible D gene (7 bases). Germline V gives CDR1 MNHEY, CDR2 SMNVEV (reference sequence). This CDR3 region has 17 residues. Trimming stripped 6 bases from V and 2 bases from J, with 21 bases between. The CDR3 DNA reads TGTGCCAGCAGCTTAAAGGGGGGGCCGAGTGACACAGATACGCAGTATTTT. It codes for CASSLKGGPSDTDTQYF.

V and J are TRBV7-9 and TRBJ2-1; TRBD2 is a possible D gene (5 bases). The CDR3 totals 13 residues. Trimming cost V 5 bases and J 9 bases, with 14 bases left between them. Germline V CDR1 and CDR2: SEHNR, FQNEAQ (reference sequence). The CDR3 nucleotides read TGTGCCAGCAGCCTTCCGGGAATTCGTGAGCAGTTCTTC. Its translation: CASSLPGIREQFF. The whole variable domain, filled in from reference TRBV7-9 and TRBJ2-1, reads DTGVSQNPRHKITKRGQNVTFRCDPISEHNRLYWYRQTLGQGPEFLTYFQNEAQLEKSRLLSDRFSAERPKGSFSTLEIQRTEQGDSAMYLCASSLPGIREQFFGPGTRLTVL.

J is TRBJ2-6 and V is TRBV12-5; D call uncertain. Germline V CDR1 and CDR2: LGHNT, FRNRAP. The CDR3 sequence is 18 residues long. V lost 0 bases, J lost 1 base, and 13 bases lay in between. CDR3 sequence reads: CASGLVLDGESGANVLTF. In nucleotides, the CDR3 is TGTGCTAGTGGTTTGGTACTGGACGGAGAATCTGGGGCCAACGTCCTGACTTTC.

The CDR3 spells CASSPAGNQETQYF. The CDR3 coding sequence is TGTGCCAGCTCACCGGCCGGGAACCAAGAGACCCAGTACTTC. The chain recombines TRBV18 with TRBJ2-5, with a possible D match to TRBD2 (5 bases). This CDR3 spans 14 amino acids. Germline V gene sequence: CDR1 KGHSH, CDR2 LQKENI. Trimming stripped 3 bases from V and 0 bases from J, with 8 bases between.

The rearrangement uses TRBV6-5 and TRBJ1-6; 7 nucleotides line up with TRBD1. The junction had 9 bases not matched to a gene; V was cut back by 6 bases and J by 7 bases. The CDR3 loop spans 15 amino acids. Germline CDR1 MNHEY, CDR2 SVGAGI. The CDR3 protein is CASRPTQGSNSPLHF. The CDR3 DNA is TGTGCCAGCAGGCCAACACAGGGGTCCAATTCACCCCTCCACTTT.

J is TRBJ2-4 and V is TRBV18; 10 bases are a match to TRBD1. Germline lookup yields CDR1 KGHSH and CDR2 LQKENI. V gave up 6 bases and J gave up 7 bases; unmatched junction bases: 6. This CDR3 has 14 amino acids. CDR3 nucleotides: TGTGCCAGCTCGCCGGACAGGGGGGATAACATTCAGTACTTC. Protein sequence: CASSPDRGDNIQYF.

V gene TRBV5-4 combines with J gene TRBJ1-1, with TRBD1 matching 8 bases. CDR3 size: 14 residues. V was clipped by 0 bases and J by 4 bases; unmatched bases: 2. The germline V gene has CDR1 SGHNT and CDR2 YYREEE (reference sequence). CDR3 protein: CASSLDRGITEAFF. CDR3 DNA: TGTGCCAGCAGCTTGGACAGGGGGATCACTGAAGCTTTCTTT.

The chain carries TRBV18 and TRBJ1-2, with 9 bases aligning to TRBD1. Germline CDR1 reads KGHSH; CDR2 reads LQKENI. The junction had 6 bases not matched to a gene; V was cut back by 1 base and J by 6 bases. The CDR3 spans 15 residues. In DNA form, the CDR3 reads TGTGCCAGCTCACCACTAGGACAGGGGAACGATGGCTACACCTTC. Translated: CASSPLGQGNDGYTF.

The V call is TRBV6-1, the J call TRBJ1-1, with TRBD1 matching over 12 bases. V was pared by 2 bases and J by 0 bases, with 10 bases of the junction left unmatched. CDR3 length equals 19 residues. Germline V gives CDR1 MNHNS, CDR2 SASEGT. The CDR3 DNA is TGTGCCAGCAGTGAAATCCCCGGGACAGGGGGCCGTTTGAACACTGAAGCTTTCTTT. Translating gives CASSEIPGTGGRLNTEAFF.

The genes are TRBV6-5 and TRBJ1-2; 8 bases agree with TRBD1. Per the germline V gene, CDR1 is MNHEY and CDR2 is SVGAGI. V lost 2 bases and J lost 6; bases outside the gene matches: 8. This CDR3 has 15 amino acids. CDR3 sequence reads: CASSYRAGGVDGYTF. The DNA for the CDR3 is TGTGCCAGCAGTTACCGGGCAGGGGGCGTGGATGGCTACACCTTC.

The chain recombines TRBV10-3 with TRBJ1-1; possibly TRBD1 for D (5 bases). CDR1 and CDR2 from the germline V gene are ENHRY and SYGVKD. V was shortened by 6 bases and J by 2 bases, with 13 bases between the two germline ends. This CDR3 comprises 14 residues. As DNA, the CDR3 is TGTGCCATCAGGGGGGAGGGCTTCAACACTGAAGCTTTCTTT. Protein sequence: CAIRGEGFNTEAFF.

CDR3 nucleotides: TGTGCCAGCAGCTTAGGCCCGCCGCTAATTGGCTACACCTTC. Its translation is CASSLGPPLIGYTF. The genes are TRBV7-9 and TRBJ1-2; D unresolved. Per germline, CDR1 SEHNR and CDR2 FQNEAQ (reference sequence). V gave up 1 base and J gave up 7 bases, with 13 bases separating them. The length of the CDR3 is 14 residues.